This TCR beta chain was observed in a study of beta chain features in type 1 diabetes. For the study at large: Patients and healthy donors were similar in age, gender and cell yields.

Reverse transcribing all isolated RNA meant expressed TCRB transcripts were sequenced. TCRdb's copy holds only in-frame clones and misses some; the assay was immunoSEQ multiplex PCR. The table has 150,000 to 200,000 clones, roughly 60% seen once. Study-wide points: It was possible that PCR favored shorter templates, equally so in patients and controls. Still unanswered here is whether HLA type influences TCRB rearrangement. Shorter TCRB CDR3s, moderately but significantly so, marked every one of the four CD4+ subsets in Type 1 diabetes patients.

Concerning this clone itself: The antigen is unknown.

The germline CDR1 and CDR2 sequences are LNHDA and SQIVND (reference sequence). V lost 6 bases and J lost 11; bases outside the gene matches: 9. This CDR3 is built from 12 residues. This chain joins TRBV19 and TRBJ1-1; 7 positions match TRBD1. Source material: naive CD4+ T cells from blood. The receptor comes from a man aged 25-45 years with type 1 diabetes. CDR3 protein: CASRISTGTAFF. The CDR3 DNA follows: TGTGCCAGTAGGATATCGACAGGGACGGCTTTCTTT.